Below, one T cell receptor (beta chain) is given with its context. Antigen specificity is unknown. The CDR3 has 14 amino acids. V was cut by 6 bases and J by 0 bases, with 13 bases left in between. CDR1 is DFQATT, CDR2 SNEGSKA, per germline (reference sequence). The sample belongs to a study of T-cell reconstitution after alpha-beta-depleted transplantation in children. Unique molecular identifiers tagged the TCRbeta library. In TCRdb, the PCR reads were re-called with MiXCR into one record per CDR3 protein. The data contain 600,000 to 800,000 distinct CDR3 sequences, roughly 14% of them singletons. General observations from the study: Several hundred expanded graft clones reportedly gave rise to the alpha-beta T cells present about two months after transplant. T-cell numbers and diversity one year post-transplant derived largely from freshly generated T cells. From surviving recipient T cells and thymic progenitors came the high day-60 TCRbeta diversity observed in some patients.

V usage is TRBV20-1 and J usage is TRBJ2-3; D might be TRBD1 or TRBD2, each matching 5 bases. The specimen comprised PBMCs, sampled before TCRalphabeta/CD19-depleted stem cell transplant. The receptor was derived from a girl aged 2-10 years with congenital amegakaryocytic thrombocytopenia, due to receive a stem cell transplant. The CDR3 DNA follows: TGCAGTGCCGGGACGGCTTACAGCACAGATACGCAGTATTTT. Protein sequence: CSAGTAYSTDTQYF.